By proportion, the clone carrying this T cell receptor beta chain is large. The same CDR3 also results from other DNA sequences found in this sample. Method: immunoSEQ multiplex PCR; TCRdb's copy keeps in-frame clones and lacks some. Among approximately 52,000 clones listed, around nine tenths were seen once. Trimming cost V 0 bases and J 3 bases; bases outside gene matches: 2. Per germline, CDR1 SGHRS and CDR2 YFSETQ. The CDR3 is made up of 14 amino acids. These data are taken from a study of technical replicates of blood from a few donors. The gene calls are TRBV5-1 and TRBJ1-1; TRBD1 aligns across 7 bases. Sequenced: PBMCs. The sequence came from a human donor in good health. Some clones in this sample may be carry-over from other donors' samples. CDR3 in amino acids: CASSLAGGYTEAFF. The CDR3 DNA reads as TGCGCCAGCAGCTTGGCAGGGGGGTACACTGAAGCTTTCTTT.